The 18 T cell receptor beta chains below were found in one sample sequenced in a study of blood T cells in healthy people across ages. It was with a sample-barcoded 5' primer and a J-beta primer mix that a second PCR of roughly 7 to 12 cycles was run. A single record per CDR3 protein comes from TCRdb applying MiXCR to the 5' RACE reads. In the table there are 550,000 to 600,000 distinct CDR3 sequences, roughly 28% of which are singletons. The sample was blood. Receptors were obtained from a woman between 70 and 85 years old in good health.

This chain connects TRBV10-3 to TRBJ2-5; D call uncertain. CDR1 is ENHRY and CDR2 is SYGVKD in the germline V gene. The length of the CDR3 is 14 residues. Trimming removed 3 bases at V and 1 base at J, with 9 bases between. The DNA of the CDR3 is TGTGCCATCAGTGACTTCGGAACCCAAGAGACCCAGTACTTC. Translating gives CAISDFGTQETQYF.

This clonotype has only a few counts. The rearrangement uses TRBV29-1 and TRBJ2-5; a weak D match, TRBD1 (7 bases). The length of the CDR3 is 12 residues. V was shortened by 6 bases and J by 4 bases, with 12 bases between the two germline ends. CDR1 and CDR2 (germline): SQVTM, ANQGSEA. CDR3 nucleotides: TGCAGCGTCACGGAGGGGGCAGAGACCCAGTACTTC. The encoded protein is CSVTEGAETQYF.

This clonotype came up a few times. The chain recombines TRBV7-8 with TRBJ1-2; D is possibly TRBD1 (5 bases). Trimming pared 1 base from V and 2 bases from J, leaving 8 bases between. This CDR3 contains 14 residues. In germline, CDR1 is SGHVS, CDR2 FQNEAQ. CDR3 in amino acids: CASSLGKGNYGYTF. CDR3 bases: TGTGCCAGCAGCTTAGGCAAGGGGAACTATGGCTACACCTTC.

This clonotype was observed a few times. J is TRBJ1-1 and V is TRBV7-9; no clear D gene. This CDR3 has 14 residues. The V gene lost 1 base and the J gene lost 10 bases, with 16 bases spanning the gap. Germline V CDR1 and CDR2: SEHNR, FQNEAQ (reference sequence). The CDR3: CASSLVGGAMGAFF. The DNA for the CDR3 is TGTGCCAGCAGCTTAGTCGGCGGAGCAATGGGAGCTTTCTTT.

This clonotype showed up just a few times. The rearrangement links TRBV9 to TRBJ2-7; the match to TRBD1 covers 10 bases. V lost 0 bases to trimming and J lost 5 bases; unmatched junction nucleotides: 2. Germline assignment: CDR1 SGDLS and CDR2 YYNGEE. The CDR3 runs 14 residues. The CDR3 loop reads CASSVAGQGNEQYF. CDR3 nucleotide sequence: TGTGCCAGCAGCGTAGCGGGACAGGGGAACGAGCAGTACTTC.

This chain links TRBV18 with TRBJ2-7; a weak D match, TRBD1 (5 bases). Germline V gene data show CDR1 as KGHSH and CDR2 as LQKENI. The CDR3 spans 12 residues. Trimming pared 4 bases from V and 3 bases from J, leaving 7 bases between. CDR3 nucleotides: TGTGCCAGCTCACTCGGACACTACGAGCAGTACTTC. It specifies CASSLGHYEQYF.

A few counts support this clonotype. The rearrangement links TRBV7-2 to TRBJ2-1; tentative D call: TRBD2 (5 bases). CDR3 size: 15 residues. The V end was cut by 5 bases, the J end by 6 bases, with 17 bases between. Per germline, CDR1 SGHTA and CDR2 FQGNSA. The CDR3 here is CASSQSPGETNEQFF. CDR3 nucleotide sequence: TGTGCCAGCAGCCAATCTCCCGGGGAGACCAATGAGCAGTTCTTC.

This clonotype was recorded a few times. The chain has TRBV7-2 and TRBJ2-5, with TRBD2 matching over 9 bases. The J call may be mistaken, given a closer DNA end match to TRBJ2-7. CDR3 length: 15 residues. Germline V CDR1 and CDR2: SGHTA, FQGNSA. For the CDR3, the DNA is TGTGCCAGCAGCTCCAATAGCGGGGGTCAGGGCGAGCAGTACTTC. It codes for CASSSNSGGQGEQYF.

To note about this clonotype: One junction end disagrees with the germline gene, perhaps due to a read error. This rearrangement joins TRBV7-2 to TRBJ2-3; either TRBD1 or TRBD2 may fit D (5 bases each). Germline CDR1 SGHTA, CDR2 FQGNSA. CDR3 length: 17 amino acids. In DNA, the CDR3 is TGTGCCGGCAGCTCCCGATTTCGGGGCAGGAGCACAGATACGCAGTATTTT. Its protein product is CAGSSRFRGRSTDTQYF.

The chain recombines TRBV12-3 or TRBV12-4 with TRBJ1-1, with D hard to call. CDR3 length: 11 amino acids. V was cut by 7 bases and J by 5 bases, with 8 bases left in between. CDR3 region: CASTLTTEAFF. CDR3 coding DNA: TGTGCCAGCACCTTAACGACTGAAGCTTTCTTT.

This clonotype has a handful of counts. This rearrangement joins TRBV3-1 to TRBJ2-7; TRBD2 agrees at 7 bases. Germline lookup yields CDR1 LGHDT and CDR2 YNNKEL (reference sequence). Trimming took 3 bases from V and 3 from J; bases not matched to a gene: 5. The CDR3 consists of 14 residues. CDR3 in amino acids: CASSQGGVSYEQYF. The DNA of the CDR3 is TGTGCCAGCAGCCAGGGGGGGGTGAGCTACGAGCAGTACTTC.

J is TRBJ2-3 and V is TRBV12-3 or TRBV12-4; a possible D gene is TRBD1 (6 bases). V dropped 3 bases and J dropped 2 bases, with 12 bases sitting between them. This CDR3 has 15 amino acids. Here the CDR3 DNA reads TGTGCCAGCAGTTTCGGGGACAAAAACACAGATACGCAGTATTTT. Amino acid sequence: CASSFGDKNTDTQYF.

This clonotype occurred a few times. V gene TRBV20-1 combines with J gene TRBJ2-3; possibly TRBD1 for D (5 bases). Germline V lookup: CDR1 DFQATT, CDR2 SNEGSKA (reference sequence). V lost 3 bases to trimming and J lost 0 bases, with 10 bases between them. The CDR3 runs 14 residues. CDR3 residues: CSASATDSTDTQYF. The DNA for the CDR3 is TGCAGTGCTAGCGCGACAGACAGCACAGATACGCAGTATTTT.

This clonotype was recorded at least ten times. V gene TRBV7-2 combines with J gene TRBJ2-7; possibly TRBD1 for D (6 bases). The CDR3 consists of 14 residues. Trimming removed 5 bases at V and 0 bases at J, with 11 bases between. Germline CDR1 SGHTA, CDR2 FQGNSA. Here the CDR3 reads CASSRGQSSYEQYF. CDR3 sequence (DNA): TGTGCCAGCAGCCGTGGACAGAGCTCCTACGAGCAGTACTTC.

The chain joins TRBV6-1 to TRBJ2-2; 14 bases match TRBD2. In germline, CDR1 is MNHNS, CDR2 SASEGT. The junction had 8 bases not matched to a gene; V was cut back by 5 bases and J by 0 bases. The CDR3 runs 19 residues. CDR3 residues: CASSRGTSGGPSNTGELFF. CDR3 coding DNA: TGTGCCAGCAGTCGAGGGACTAGCGGGGGACCTTCGAACACCGGGGAGCTGTTTTTT.

V is TRBV7-9 and J is TRBJ1-4; D is undetermined. The CDR3 extends over 16 amino acids. V was clipped by 5 bases and J by 7 bases, with 20 bases between them. CDR1 is SEHNR and CDR2 is FQNEAQ in the germline V gene (reference sequence). For the CDR3, the DNA is TGTGCCAGCAGCCAAAGCGGAAGGTCCTCCGGTGAAAAACTGTTTTTT. Translation: CASSQSGRSSGEKLFF.

This clonotype was found a few times. The CDR3 ends on some other residue instead of the conserved phenylalanine or tryptophan, so this is likely a read error. V and J are TRBV9 and TRBJ2-5; no clear D gene. Germline CDR1 and CDR2: SGDLS and YYNGEE. The CDR3 runs 16 residues. The ends were cut back, 3 bases at V and 2 bases at J, with 17 bases in the middle. This CDR3 reads CASSAGPWHTQETQYL. The CDR3 DNA reads as TGTGCCAGCAGCGCTGGGCCGTGGCACACACAAGAGACCCAGTACCTC.

This clonotype was counted between two and nine times. The rearrangement joins TRBV4-3 to TRBJ2-3, with D perhaps TRBD2 (6 bases). The V gene lost 0 bases and the J gene lost 0 bases, with 13 bases spanning the gap. The CDR3 runs to 17 residues. Germline CDR1 reads LGHNA; CDR2 reads YSLEER. CDR3 coding DNA: TGCGCCAGCAGCCAAGATTCGCCGGGGACTAGCACAGATACGCAGTATTTT. As protein: CASSQDSPGTSTDTQYF.